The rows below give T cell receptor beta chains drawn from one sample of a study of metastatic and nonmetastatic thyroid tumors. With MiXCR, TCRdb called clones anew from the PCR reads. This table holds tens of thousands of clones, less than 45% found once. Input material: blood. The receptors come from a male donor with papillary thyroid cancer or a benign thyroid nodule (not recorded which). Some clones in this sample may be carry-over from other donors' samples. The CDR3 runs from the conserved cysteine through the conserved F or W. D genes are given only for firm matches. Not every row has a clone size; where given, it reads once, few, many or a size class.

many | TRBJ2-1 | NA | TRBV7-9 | TGTGCCAGCAGCTTGGATAGTGAGCAGTTCTTC | CASSLDSEQFF
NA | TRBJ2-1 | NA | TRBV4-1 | TGCGCCAGCAGCCAACCTCCGGGACTTGGGTCTAGGGAGCAGTTCTTC | CASSQPPGLGSREQFF
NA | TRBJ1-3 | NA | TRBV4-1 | TGCGCCAGCAGCCCCTGGACAGTTCAGGGAAACACCATATATTTT | CASSPWTVQGNTIYF
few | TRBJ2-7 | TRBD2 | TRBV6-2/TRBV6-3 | TGTGCCAGCAGTTACCCACGGCAGCTTGGAAGACTAGCGGGAGGAAGGGAGCAGTACTTC | CASSYPRQLGRLAGGREQYF
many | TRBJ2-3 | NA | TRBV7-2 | TGTGCCAGCAGCCCCAGAATGTGGGACACAGATACGCAGTATTTT | CASSPRMWDTDTQYF
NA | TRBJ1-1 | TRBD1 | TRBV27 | TGTGCCAGCAGTTTACAGGGGGACACTGAAGCTTTCTTT | CASSLQGDTEAFF
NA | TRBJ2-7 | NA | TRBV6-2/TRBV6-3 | TGTGCCAGCAGTTACTCGATCGGCGGGTTAAGCGAGCAGTACTTC | CASSYSIGGLSEQYF
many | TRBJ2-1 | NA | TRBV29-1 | TGCAGCGTGGCCCCGGGGGGCGGGAGCTACAATGAGCAGTTCTTC | CSVAPGGGSYNEQFF
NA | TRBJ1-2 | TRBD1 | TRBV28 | TGTGCCAGCAGACGTGGACAGGGGGCTCTTTATGGCTACACCTTC | CASRRGQGALYGYTF
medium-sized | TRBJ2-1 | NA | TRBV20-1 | TGCAGTGCTAGCGGATCTATGGATGAGCAGTTCTTC | CSASGSMDEQFF
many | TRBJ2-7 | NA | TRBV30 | TGTGCCTGGAGTCCGGGCGTCAGCTCCTACGAGCAGTACTTC | CAWSPGVSSYEQYF
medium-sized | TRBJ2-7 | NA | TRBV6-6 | TGTGCCAGCAGTTACAGCGGACCATCCTACGAGCAGTACTTC | CASSYSGPSYEQYF
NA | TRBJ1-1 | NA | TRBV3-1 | TGTGCCAGCAGCGAAAACTCCAGGGGCGGGGAAGCTTTCTTT | CASSENSRGGEAFF
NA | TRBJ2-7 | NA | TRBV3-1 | TGTGCCAGCAGCCAAGTTCATCGGGACGAGCAGTACTTC | CASSQVHRDEQYF
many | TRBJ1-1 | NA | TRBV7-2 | TGTGCCAGCAGCCAAGGACACGGCACTGAAGCTTTCTTT | CASSQGHGTEAFF
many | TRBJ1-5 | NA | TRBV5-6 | TGTGCCAGCAGCTTCGGGGCCTCCGATCAGCCCCAGCATTTT | CASSFGASDQPQHF
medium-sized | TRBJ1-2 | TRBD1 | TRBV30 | TGTGCTTTGACAGGGAATGGCTACACCTTC | CALTGNGYTF
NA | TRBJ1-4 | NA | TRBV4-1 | TGCGCCAGCAGCCAGGTTCTCCTTAATGAAAAACTGTTTTTT | CASSQVLLNEKLFF
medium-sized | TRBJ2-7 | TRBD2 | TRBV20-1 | TGCAGTGCTAGAGATCCCTGGACTAGCGGGAGTACTGGTGACGAGCAGTACTTC | CSARDPWTSGSTGDEQYF
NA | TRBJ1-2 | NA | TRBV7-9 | TGTGCCAGCAGCTTTGGGGGTGCGGTCTATGGCTACACCTTC | CASSFGGAVYGYTF
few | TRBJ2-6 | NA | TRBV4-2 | TGTGCCAGCAGCCAAGATGACAGCTCTGGGGCCAACGTCCTGACTTTC | CASSQDDSSGANVLTF
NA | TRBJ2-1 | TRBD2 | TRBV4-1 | TGCGCCAGCAGCCCCGCCCTTAGCGGGAAAGGGGGCAATGAGCAGTTCTTC | CASSPALSGKGGNEQFF
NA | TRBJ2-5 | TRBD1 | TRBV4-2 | TGTGCCAGCAGCCACGGGTCAGGGACAGGGGATGAGACCCAGTACTTC | CASSHGSGTGDETQYF
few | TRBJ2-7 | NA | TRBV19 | TGTGCAACCGACTGGGACCCAATCAGATTACCCTACGAGCAGTACTTC | CATDWDPIRLPYEQYF
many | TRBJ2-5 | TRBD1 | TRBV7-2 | TGTGCCAGCAGCTTTGGACAGGGTTCAAAGACCCAGTACTTC | CASSFGQGSKTQYF
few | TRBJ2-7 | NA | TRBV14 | TGTGCCAGCAGCCAAGGCTTCAGGATGCGGCAGTACTTC | CASSQGFRMRQYF
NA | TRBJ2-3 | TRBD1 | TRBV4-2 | TGTGCCAGCAGCCAAGAGCCGGGACAGGGGGCAGATACGCAGTATTTT | CASSQEPGQGADTQYF
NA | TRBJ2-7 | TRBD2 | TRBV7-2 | TGTGCCAGCAGCGTAATAGCGGGAGTGGGGTACGAGCAGTACTTC | CASSVIAGVGYEQYF
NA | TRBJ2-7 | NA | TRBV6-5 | TGTGCCAGCAGTTACTCGATGGGGGGTGGAGAGCAGTACTTC | CASSYSMGGGEQYF
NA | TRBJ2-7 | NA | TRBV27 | TGTGCCAGCAGTTTAATGTACAGCAACTCCTACGAGCAGTACTTC | CASSLMYSNSYEQYF
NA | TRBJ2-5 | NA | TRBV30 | TGTGCCTGGAATAAAGCGGGTGCCCAAGAGACCCAGTACTTC | CAWNKAGAQETQYF
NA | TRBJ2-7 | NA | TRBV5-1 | TGCGCCAGCAGCTTGATTCGGGGCGGGGAGCAGTACTTC | CASSLIRGGEQYF
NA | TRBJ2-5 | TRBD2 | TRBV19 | TGTGCCAGTAGTATAGATGGGCCTAGCGGGAGTCGAGAGACCCAGTACTTC | CASSIDGPSGSRETQYF
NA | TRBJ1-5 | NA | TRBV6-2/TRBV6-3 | TGTGCCAGCAGTTACCAAGGGACCAATCAGCCCCAGCATTTT | CASSYQGTNQPQHF
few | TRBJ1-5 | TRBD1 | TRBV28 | TGTGCCAGCAGTTCGGGACAGCTCAGGTATCAGCCCCAGCATTTT | CASSSGQLRYQPQHF
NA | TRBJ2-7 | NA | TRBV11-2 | TGTGCCAGCAGCTTATATCTAGGTAGGGGTTACGAGCAGTACTTC | CASSLYLGRGYEQYF
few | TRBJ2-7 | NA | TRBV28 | TGTGCCAGCAGTTATACCGGATCCTACGAGCAGTACTTC | CASSYTGSYEQYF
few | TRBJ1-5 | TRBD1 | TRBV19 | TGTGCCAGTAGTGTCGCAGGGGGTCAGCCCCAGCATTTT | CASSVAGGQPQHF
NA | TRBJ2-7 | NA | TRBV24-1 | TGTGCCACCAGTGAATGGACAGTCCCTAGCACAGGGTACGAGCAGTACTTC | CATSEWTVPSTGYEQYF
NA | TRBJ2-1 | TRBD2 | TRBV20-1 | TGCAGTGCTAGTGGCCGCTATAGGACTAGCAGGAATGAGCAGTTCTTC | CSASGRYRTSRNEQFF
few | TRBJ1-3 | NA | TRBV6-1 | TGTGCCACACTGGCAGGGCCACCTGGAAACACCATATATTTT | CATLAGPPGNTIYF
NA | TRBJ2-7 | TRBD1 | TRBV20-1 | TGCAGTGCTAACCCCGAGACAGGGAGCTCCTACGAGCAGTACTTC | CSANPETGSSYEQYF
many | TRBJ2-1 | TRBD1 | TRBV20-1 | TGCAGTGCTAGAGGGGACAGGGGGCTCAATGAGCAGTTCTTC | CSARGDRGLNEQFF
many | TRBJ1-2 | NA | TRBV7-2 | TGTGCCAGCAGCGCGCGGGGGGCTAACTATGGCTACACCTTC | CASSARGANYGYTF
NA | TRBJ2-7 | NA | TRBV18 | TGTGCCAGCTCACCTCCCCCCGGAACCTACGAGCAGTACTTC | CASSPPPGTYEQYF
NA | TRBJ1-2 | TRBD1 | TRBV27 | TGTGCCAGCAGTTCCCGGACAGGGGGCTACACCTTC | CASSSRTGGYTF
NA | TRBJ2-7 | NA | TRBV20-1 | TGCAGTGCTAGTGCATGGGAGAGGGGGGGCCCCTACGAGCAGTACTTC | CSASAWERGGPYEQYF
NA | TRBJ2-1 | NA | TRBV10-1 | TGCGCCAGCAGTAGGGGGTATGAGCAGTTCTTC | CASSRGYEQFF
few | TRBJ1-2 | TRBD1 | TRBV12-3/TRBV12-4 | TGTGCCAGCAGCTTTAGACAGGGGGCGGATGGCTACACCTTC | CASSFRQGADGYTF
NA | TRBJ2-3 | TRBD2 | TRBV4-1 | TGCGCCAGCAGCCCTCGTACGCGGGGGTCGACAGATACGCAGTATTTT | CASSPRTRGSTDTQYF